The 6 T cell receptor beta chains listed next were all sequenced from one sample in a study of cytomegalovirus exposure and HLA in healthy donors. Generated by immunoSEQ multiplex PCR, the TCRdb table keeps only in-frame clones and is missing some. The sample consists of some 120,000 clones, 88% of them appearing once. The sample comprised PBMCs. Receptors were obtained from a man aged 30 to 45 in good health and CMV-seronegative.

This chain uses TRBV29-1 with TRBJ2-7; 9 bases map to TRBD1. CDR3 size: 13 residues. Germline loops: CDR1 SQVTM, CDR2 ANQGSEA. The trim removed 7 bases at V and 7 bases at J, leaving 11 bases unmatched. CDR3 amino acids: CSAELDRGSEQYF. DNA for the CDR3: TGCAGCGCCGAACTCGACAGGGGGTCGGAGCAGTACTTC.

This clone was detected only once. The chain carries TRBV7-9 and TRBJ1-1; D unresolved. V was trimmed by 2 bases and J by 0 bases, leaving 7 bases between them. CDR3 length: 14 amino acids. Germline values: CDR1 SEHNR, CDR2 FQNEAQ (reference sequence). The CDR3 loop reads CASSLSTVNTEAFF. CDR3 sequence (DNA): TGTGCCAGCAGCTTATCCACAGTGAACACTGAAGCTTTCTTT.

The chain uses TRBV9 and TRBJ2-1; D may be TRBD1 (6 bases). Trimming removed 3 bases from V and 4 bases from J, with 14 bases in between. Germline V gene lookup returns CDR1 SGDLS and CDR2 YYNGEE. The CDR3 totals 15 residues. CDR3 in DNA: TGTGCCAGCAGCGAGGGGGACCCGAAATACAATGAGCAGTTCTTC. As protein: CASSEGDPKYNEQFF.

This chain links TRBV6-5 with TRBJ1-5; maybe TRBD1 (5 bases). Germline-derived CDR1 and CDR2 are MNHEY and SVGAGI. The CDR3 length is 15 residues. Between the trimmed V and J ends, which lost 1 base and 0 bases, there was a span of 7 bases. The CDR3 DNA reads TGTGCCAGCAGTTACTTCCAGGGTAGCAATCAGCCCCAGCATTTT. This translates into CASSYFQGSNQPQHF.

This chain connects TRBV19 to TRBJ1-1; D might be TRBD1 (6 bases). Deletions cut 2 bases from V and 4 bases from J, with 11 bases between. The germline CDR1 and CDR2 sequences are LNHDA and SQIVND (reference sequence). The CDR3 loop spans 14 amino acids. This chain's CDR3 is CASSIRQAFTEAFF. CDR3 nucleotide sequence: TGTGCCAGTAGTATACGACAGGCCTTCACTGAAGCTTTCTTT.

J is TRBJ1-2 and V is TRBV9, with 7 bases identical to TRBD1. Germline values: CDR1 SGDLS, CDR2 YYNGEE. The CDR3 has 16 amino acids. The J segment lost 0 bases and the V segment lost 4 bases, leaving 9 bases of the junction unmatched. CDR3 in amino acids: CASSKGAFGTNYGYTF. CDR3 nucleotide sequence: TGTGCCAGCAGCAAGGGGGCTTTCGGAACTAACTATGGCTACACCTTC.